This T cell receptor beta chain was recovered during a study of T-cell memory formation after mild COVID-19. The CDR3 is made up of 14 amino acids. Germline V gives CDR1 MDHEN, CDR2 SYDVKM. Via MiXCR, TCRdb re-called the 5' RACE reads, giving one row per CDR3 protein. Of about 260,000 distinct CDR3 sequences detected, 15% to 20% appear once; the ten largest clones hold around a fifth. The source of this sequence is a man aged 18 to 30 who had mild COVID-19 (a few samples of this study predate the infection). Cell type and time point are not known. This sequence joins TRBV28 and TRBJ2-1, with D possibly being TRBD2 (6 bases). Sequencing used PBMCs or a T cell subset sorted from them (not recorded which). The CDR3 loop reads CAIRGISSYNEQFF. The CDR3 DNA follows: TGTGCGATCCGGGGGATTAGCTCCTACAATGAGCAGTTCTTC.